One sample yielded the 17 T cell receptor beta chains listed below, sequenced in a study of human T cells and chemical hapten exposure. The sample's time point: patch test 2, 6 weeks after DPC sensitization. As for treatment: therapeutic diphenylcyclopropenone sensitization with weekly scalp DPC. Each CDR3 protein gets one entry after TCRdb re-called the RACE reads with MiXCR. Of roughly 380,000 distinct CDR3 sequences in the sample, about 6.3% were seen once. The sequencing here drew on whole blood, taken in connection with sensitization to the hapten diphenylcyclopropenone (DPC). These receptors came from a woman between 18 and 29 years old with alopecia areata. Some clones in this sample may be carry-over from other donors' samples.

This clonotype was picked up a small number of times. The chain joins TRBV7-9 to TRBJ1-2, with D tentatively TRBD1 (5 bases). V dropped 10 bases and J dropped 0 bases, with 18 bases sitting between them. The CDR3 totals 15 residues. Germline CDR1 SEHNR, CDR2 FQNEAQ (reference sequence). The CDR3 sequence is CATQLLQEANYGYTF. The CDR3 bases are TGTGCCACCCAACTCTTACAGGAAGCTAACTATGGCTACACCTTC. The full variable domain, in which reference TRBV7-9 and TRBJ1-2 provide the parts outside the CDR3, is DTGVSQNPRHKITKRGQNVTFRCDPISEHNRLYWYRQTLGQGPEFLTYFQNEAQLEKSRLLSDRFSAERPKGSFSTLEIQRTEQGDSAMYLCATQLLQEANYGYTFGSGTRLTVV.

This clonotype was recorded a few times. The rearrangement joins TRBV5-1 to TRBJ2-2; possible D gene TRBD2, 5 bases. Looked up from germline, CDR1 is SGHRS and CDR2 is YFSETQ. This CDR3 spans 16 amino acids. The V end was cut by 2 bases, the J end by 4 bases, with 15 bases between. The CDR3 spells CASSLSSMGATGELFF. CDR3 DNA: TGCGCCAGCAGCTTAAGTTCGATGGGAGCCACCGGGGAGCTGTTTTTT.

In this sample, this clonotype turned up many times. V and J are TRBV5-3 and TRBJ1-1; tentative D call: TRBD1 (5 bases). TRBV5-3 is classed as an ORF, of uncertain function. With 4 bases removed from V and 8 bases from J, the gap between germline ends came to 18 bases. The CDR3 sequence is 14 residues long. The chain's CDR3 is CARSARRGPSEAFF. In nucleotides, the CDR3 is TGTGCCAGAAGCGCGAGGAGGGGTCCGTCCGAAGCTTTCTTT.

The sample holds a few counts of this clonotype. This chain uses TRBV6-2 or TRBV6-3 with TRBJ2-7; 8 bases map to TRBD1. The CDR3 is made up of 15 amino acids. CDR1 is MNHEY and CDR2 is SVGEGT in the germline V gene. The J segment lost 2 bases and the V segment lost 6 bases, leaving 9 bases of the junction unmatched. CDR3 sequence reads: CASRKDRVGTYEQYF. The CDR3 nucleotides are TGTGCCAGCAGGAAGGACAGGGTTGGTACCTACGAGCAGTACTTC.

This clonotype showed up many times. CDR3 residues: CASSEMRQNSPLHF. As DNA, the CDR3 is TGTGCCAGCAGTGAAATGAGACAGAATTCACCCCTCCACTTT. The J gene is TRBJ1-6, the V gene TRBV6-1; weak D call: TRBD1 (5 bases). CDR1 is MNHNS, CDR2 SASEGT, per germline. V was trimmed by 2 bases and J by 7 bases, leaving 9 bases between them. The CDR3 runs to 14 residues.

The CDR3: CASSLAQYQETQYF. DNA of the CDR3: TGTGCCAGCAGTTTAGCACAGTACCAAGAGACCCAGTACTTC. J is TRBJ2-5 and V is TRBV27; the D is unclear. Trimming shortened V by 2 bases and J by 0 bases, and 7 bases separated the two germline ends. The CDR3 covers 14 residues. Germline loops: CDR1 MNHEY, CDR2 SMNVEV (reference sequence).

This clonotype was seen more than once but under ten times. V usage is TRBV12-3 or TRBV12-4 and J usage is TRBJ2-3; 11 nucleotides align to TRBD2. This CDR3 comprises 14 residues. V lost 6 bases to trimming and J lost 8 bases; unmatched junction nucleotides: 7. The CDR3 loop is CASRGSGGAGTQYF. Here the CDR3 DNA reads TGTGCCAGCAGAGGTAGCGGGGGGGCAGGTACGCAGTATTTT.

This clonotype turned up a few times. The chain carries TRBV5-1 and TRBJ1-1; no clear D. Trimming stripped 5 bases from V and 0 bases from J, with 11 bases between. CDR1 and CDR2 (germline): SGHRS, YFSETQ. The CDR3 loop spans 14 amino acids. CDR3 loop: CASRVSLLNTEAFF. CDR3 coding DNA: TGCGCCAGCAGGGTCTCCTTACTGAACACTGAAGCTTTCTTT.

This clonotype was seen more than once but under ten times. This rearrangement joins TRBV11-2 to TRBJ2-3; 10 nucleotides agree with TRBD2. This CDR3 has 18 residues. V trimming: 4 bases; J trimming: 4 bases; junction bases outside the gene matches: 14. CDR1 and CDR2 (germline): SGHAT, FQNNGV. The CDR3 loop is CASSSLGSGGPTADTQYF. In DNA, the CDR3 is TGTGCCAGCAGCTCGTTGGGTAGCGGGGGGCCGACCGCAGATACGCAGTATTTT.

This clonotype was recorded at least ten times. V usage is TRBV2 and J usage is TRBJ1-5; D might be TRBD1 (5 bases). This CDR3 region has 17 residues. Trimming took 5 bases from V and 1 from J, leaving 18 bases between them. Germline V CDR1 and CDR2: SNHLY, FYNNEI. CDR3 sequence reads: CASSSEAPEGSNQPQHF. The CDR3 bases are TGTGCCAGCAGTTCAGAGGCCCCCGAGGGGAGCAATCAGCCCCAGCATTTT. The whole variable domain, remainder taken from reference TRBV2 and TRBJ1-5, is EPEVTQTPSHQVTQMGQEVILRCVPISNHLYFYWYRQILGQKVEFLVSFYNNEISEKSEIFDDQFSVERPDGSNFTLKIRSTKLEDSAMYFCASSSEAPEGSNQPQHFGDGTRLSIL.

This clonotype was seen repeatedly, ten times or more. The chain links TRBV20-1 to TRBJ1-2; D might be TRBD1 (5 bases). Trimming removed 3 bases at V and 3 bases at J, with 11 bases between. Per the germline V gene, CDR1 is DFQATT and CDR2 is SNEGSKA (reference sequence). This CDR3 is built from 13 residues. The CDR3, as DNA: TGCAGTGCTAGTTACGGGACCGACTATGGCTACACCTTC. It translates to CSASYGTDYGYTF.

This clonotype was observed at least ten times. V usage is TRBV14 and J usage is TRBJ1-1; no clear D gene. Germline V gene sequence: CDR1 SGHDN, CDR2 FVKESK. The V end lost 1 base, the J end lost 4 bases, and 10 bases lay between the germline ends. The CDR3 has 14 residues. CDR3 nucleotides: TGTGCCAGCAGCCAAGGGATAAGGCCCACTGAAGCTTTCTTT. It translates to CASSQGIRPTEAFF.

This clonotype was seen repeatedly, ten times or more. V gene TRBV21-1 combines with J gene TRBJ1-1. TRBV21-1 is classified as a pseudogene. CDR3 length: 16 residues. CDR3 loop: CASNKGGGQGCTEAFF. For the CDR3, the DNA is TGTGCCAGCAACAAAGGAGGAGGGCAGGGCTGCACTGAAGCTTTCTTT.

This clonotype appeared many times. V usage is TRBV5-5 and J usage is TRBJ1-1, with D hard to call. In germline, CDR1 is SGHKS, CDR2 YYEKEE (reference sequence). The CDR3 runs 12 residues. Trimming removed 0 bases at V and 11 bases at J, with 11 bases between. CDR3 loop: CASSLEGLKAFF. DNA of the CDR3: TGTGCCAGCAGCTTGGAGGGATTGAAGGCTTTCTTT.

This clonotype was observed at least ten times. The chain recombines TRBV28 with TRBJ1-1; D call uncertain. CDR1 and CDR2 from the germline V gene are MDHEN and SYDVKM. CDR3 size: 14 residues. The CDR3 region is CACTLPVRNTEAFF. The DNA for the CDR3 is TGTGCTTGTACCCTTCCGGTGAGGAACACTGAAGCTTTCTTT.

V usage is TRBV2 and J usage is TRBJ1-4; a possible D gene is TRBD1 (5 bases). CDR3 size: 16 residues. Germline V gene sequence: CDR1 SNHLY, CDR2 FYNNEI. The V and J ends lost 3 bases and 8 bases respectively, with 19 bases between them. The CDR3 region has the DNA TGTGCCAGCAGTGACCGGGAGGTCAGGGAAGGAGAAAAACTGTTTTTT. It codes for CASSDREVREGEKLFF.

This clonotype showed up many times. The CDR3 reads CASSSTDSNQPQHF. CDR3 in DNA: TGTGCCAGCAGTTCGACAGATAGCAATCAGCCCCAGCATTTT. The chain recombines TRBV12-3 or TRBV12-4 with TRBJ1-5; D perhaps matches TRBD1 (5 bases). Deletions cut 4 bases from V and 0 bases from J, with 7 bases between. This CDR3 region has 14 residues.